The 10 T cell receptor beta chains below were found in one sample sequenced in a study of cytomegalovirus exposure and HLA in healthy donors. Primers for the PCR totalled 60 Vbeta and 13 Jbeta. Repertoires were generated with immunoSEQ multiplex PCR, while TCRdb's copy carries only in-frame clones and drops some. The repertoire has around 200,000 clones, approximately 75% of them found once; the top ten carry approximately 4.8%. Sequenced sample: PBMCs. These receptors were taken from a young man in good health and CMV-seropositive.

The chain couples TRBV6-5 to TRBJ2-1; 10 nucleotides align to TRBD2. Germline trimming cut 6 bases from V and 7 bases from J; bases unmatched to any gene: 9. The germline V gene has CDR1 MNHEY and CDR2 SVGAGI. The CDR3 spans 15 residues. The CDR3 coding sequence is TGTGCCAGCAGCACAACTAGCGGGGTTACTAATGAGCAGTTCTTC. It specifies CASSTTSGVTNEQFF.

The J gene is TRBJ2-7, the V gene TRBV7-8; maybe TRBD2 (5 bases). Looked up from germline, CDR1 is SGHVS and CDR2 is FQNEAQ. With 10 bases removed from V and 0 bases from J, the gap between germline ends came to 19 bases. The CDR3 contains 15 residues. The CDR3 DNA sequence: TGTGCCACCCAAGCCCCGGGGTTCCTCTCCTACGAGCAGTACTTC. This sequence encodes CATQAPGFLSYEQYF.

The chain links TRBV14 to TRBJ2-3, with D hard to call. Germline values: CDR1 SGHDN, CDR2 FVKESK. The CDR3 extends over 11 amino acids. V gave up 1 base and J gave up 8 bases, with 4 bases separating them. In DNA, the CDR3 is TGTGCCAGCAGCCAAGGAGGTACGCAGTATTTT. Amino acids: CASSQGGTQYF.

The chain has TRBV4-1 and TRBJ2-3, with D maybe TRBD2 (6 bases). This CDR3 is built from 15 residues. Germline loops: CDR1 MGHRA, CDR2 YSYEKL. Trimming shortened V by 2 bases and J by 4 bases, and 13 bases separated the two germline ends. The CDR3 DNA is TGCGCCAGCAGCCAATGGGGCGGGGTGGCAGATACGCAGTATTTT. Its translation: CASSQWGGVADTQYF.

V and J are TRBV11-2 and TRBJ2-1, with a possible D match to TRBD2 (6 bases). This CDR3 has 17 amino acids. With 5 bases removed from V and 2 bases from J, the gap between germline ends came to 19 bases. The V gene's germline CDR1 is SGHAT and CDR2 FQNNGV. CDR3 region: CASSPISGRAPYNEQFF. CDR3 DNA: TGTGCCAGCAGCCCAATAAGCGGGCGGGCCCCCTACAATGAGCAGTTCTTC.

J is TRBJ2-2 and V is TRBV28; TRBD2 agrees at 11 bases. This CDR3 has 18 residues. The V segment lost 3 bases and the J segment 7 bases; nucleotides outside the gene matches: 13. Germline loops: CDR1 MDHEN, CDR2 SYDVKM. The CDR3 loop is CASSFPSRLAGQHGELFF. CDR3 sequence (DNA): TGTGCCAGCAGTTTCCCCTCCCGACTAGCGGGGCAGCACGGGGAGCTGTTTTTT.

The rearrangement uses TRBV6-5 and TRBJ2-7; D unresolved. CDR1 is MNHEY, CDR2 SVGAGI, per germline. Trimming pared 4 bases from V and 7 bases from J, leaving 11 bases between. The CDR3 is 12 amino acids. CDR3 in DNA: TGTGCCAGCAGTTCACTCCCGAGAGAGCAGTACTTC. The encoded protein is CASSSLPREQYF.

This chain links TRBV4-3 with TRBJ1-3; D perhaps matches TRBD1 (5 bases). Looked up from germline, CDR1 is LGHNA and CDR2 is YSLEER. V dropped 4 bases and J dropped 0 bases, with 19 bases sitting between them. CDR3 length: 18 residues. The CDR3 spells CASSPAKGAVPSGNTIYF. CDR3 DNA sequence: TGCGCCAGCAGCCCGGCGAAAGGGGCCGTACCCTCTGGAAACACCATATATTTT.

J is TRBJ1-4 and V is TRBV10-3; D may be TRBD1 (5 bases). V was pared by 8 bases and J by 0 bases, with 13 bases between. Germline lookup yields CDR1 ENHRY and CDR2 SYGVKD. This CDR3 region has 15 residues. CDR3 in amino acids: CAISRQGATNEKLFF. In DNA, the CDR3 is TGTGCCATCTCAAGGCAGGGCGCAACTAATGAAAAACTGTTTTTT.

This clone has just a few counts. The chain carries TRBV19 and TRBJ2-6, with D uncertain. Trimming removed 7 bases at V and 1 base at J, with 8 bases between. CDR1 and CDR2 (germline): LNHDA, SQIVND (reference sequence). This CDR3 has 14 residues. The CDR3 here is CASNLQSGANVLTF. As DNA, the CDR3 is TGTGCCAGTAATCTGCAGTCTGGGGCCAACGTCCTGACTTTC.